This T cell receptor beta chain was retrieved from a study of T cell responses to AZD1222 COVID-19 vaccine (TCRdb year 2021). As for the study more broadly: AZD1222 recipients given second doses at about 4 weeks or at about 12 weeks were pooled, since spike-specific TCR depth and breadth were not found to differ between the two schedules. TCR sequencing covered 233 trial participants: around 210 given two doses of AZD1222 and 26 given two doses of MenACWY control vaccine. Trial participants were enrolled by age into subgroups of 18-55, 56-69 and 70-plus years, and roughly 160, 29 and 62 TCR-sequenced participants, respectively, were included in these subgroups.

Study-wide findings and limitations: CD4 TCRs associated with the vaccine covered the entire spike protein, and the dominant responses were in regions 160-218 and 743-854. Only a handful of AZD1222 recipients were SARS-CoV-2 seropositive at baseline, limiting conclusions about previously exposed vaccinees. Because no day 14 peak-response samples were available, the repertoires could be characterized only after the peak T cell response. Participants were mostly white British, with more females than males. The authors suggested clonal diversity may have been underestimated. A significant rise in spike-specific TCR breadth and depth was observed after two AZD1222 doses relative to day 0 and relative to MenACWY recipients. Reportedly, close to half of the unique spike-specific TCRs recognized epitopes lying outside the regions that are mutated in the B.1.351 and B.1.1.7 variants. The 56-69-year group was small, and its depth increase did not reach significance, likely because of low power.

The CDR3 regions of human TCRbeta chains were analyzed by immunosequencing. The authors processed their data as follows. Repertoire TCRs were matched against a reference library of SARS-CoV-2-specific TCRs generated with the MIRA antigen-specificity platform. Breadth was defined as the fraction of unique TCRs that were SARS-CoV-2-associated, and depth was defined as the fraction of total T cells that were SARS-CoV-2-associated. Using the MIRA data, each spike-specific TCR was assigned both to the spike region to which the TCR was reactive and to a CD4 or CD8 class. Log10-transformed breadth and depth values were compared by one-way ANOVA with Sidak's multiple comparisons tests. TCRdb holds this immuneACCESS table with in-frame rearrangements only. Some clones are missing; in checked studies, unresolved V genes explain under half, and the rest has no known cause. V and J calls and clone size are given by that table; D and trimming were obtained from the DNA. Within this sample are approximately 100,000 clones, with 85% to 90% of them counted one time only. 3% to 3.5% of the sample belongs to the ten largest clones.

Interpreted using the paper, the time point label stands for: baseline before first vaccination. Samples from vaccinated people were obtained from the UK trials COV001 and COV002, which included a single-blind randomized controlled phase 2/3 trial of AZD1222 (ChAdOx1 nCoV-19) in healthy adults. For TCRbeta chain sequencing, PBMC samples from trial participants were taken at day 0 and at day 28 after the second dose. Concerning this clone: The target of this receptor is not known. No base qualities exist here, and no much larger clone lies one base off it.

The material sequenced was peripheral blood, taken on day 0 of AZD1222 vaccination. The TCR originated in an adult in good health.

Here the CDR3 is given as CASGFPSGGVTDTQYF. The sequenced DNA is TGTGCCAGCGGATTCCCTAGCGGGGGGGTGACAGATACGCAGTATTTT. The V gene is TRBV7-2 and the J gene is TRBJ2-3; 12 central bases correspond to TRBD2. CDR1 SGHTA and CDR2 FQGNSA were looked up in the germline V gene. CDR3 length: 16 amino acids, cysteine to phenylalanine. Only the CDR3 DNA is retained, 48 bases long and in frame from the first base. Trimmed from V: 8 bases; trimmed from J: 3 bases; junction bases lacking a gene match: 9.